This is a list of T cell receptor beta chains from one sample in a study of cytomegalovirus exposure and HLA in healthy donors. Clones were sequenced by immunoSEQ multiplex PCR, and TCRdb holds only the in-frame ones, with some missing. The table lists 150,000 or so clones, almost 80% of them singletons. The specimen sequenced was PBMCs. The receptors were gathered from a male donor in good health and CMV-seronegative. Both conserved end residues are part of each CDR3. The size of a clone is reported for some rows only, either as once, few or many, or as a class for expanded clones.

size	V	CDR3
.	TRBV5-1	CASSSKGSNEQFF
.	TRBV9	CASSVGQGSNEKLFF
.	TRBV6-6	CASSYFASASGELFF
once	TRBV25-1	CATEQETQYF
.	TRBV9	CASSVSGNEQYF
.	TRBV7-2	CASSSRTGGTDTQYF
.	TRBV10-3	CAISPGTEYGYTF
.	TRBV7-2	CASSDRGRGEKLFF
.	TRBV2	CASTQGGTGNEKLFF
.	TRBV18	CASSPGTEEKLFF
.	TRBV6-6	CASSPPGSNNSPLHF